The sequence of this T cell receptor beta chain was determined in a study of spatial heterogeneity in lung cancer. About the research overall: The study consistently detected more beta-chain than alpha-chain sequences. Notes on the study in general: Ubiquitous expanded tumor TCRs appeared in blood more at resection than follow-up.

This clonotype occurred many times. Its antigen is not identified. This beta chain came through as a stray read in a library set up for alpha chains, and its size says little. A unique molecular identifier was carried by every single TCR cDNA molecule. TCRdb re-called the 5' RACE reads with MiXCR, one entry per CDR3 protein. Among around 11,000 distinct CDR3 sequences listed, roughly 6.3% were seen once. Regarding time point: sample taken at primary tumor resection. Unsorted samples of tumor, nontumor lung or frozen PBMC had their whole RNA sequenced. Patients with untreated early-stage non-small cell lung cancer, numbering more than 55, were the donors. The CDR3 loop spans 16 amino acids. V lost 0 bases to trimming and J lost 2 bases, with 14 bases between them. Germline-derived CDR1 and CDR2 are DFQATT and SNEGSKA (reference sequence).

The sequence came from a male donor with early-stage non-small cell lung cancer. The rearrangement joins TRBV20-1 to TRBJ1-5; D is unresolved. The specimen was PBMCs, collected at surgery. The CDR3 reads CSARDHGDGGNQPQHF. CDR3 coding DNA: TGCAGTGCTAGAGATCACGGGGATGGAGGCAATCAGCCCCAGCATTTT.